Listed below are T cell receptor beta chains from one sample, sequenced in a study of T cells in localized non-small cell lung cancer. Clones were sequenced by immunoSEQ multiplex PCR, and TCRdb holds only the in-frame ones, with some missing. The sample carries under 35,000 clones, approximately 90% recorded once. Specimen: peripheral blood, collected before any cancer treatment. Receptor source: a female donor at least 60 years old with stage I lung adenocarcinoma. Both conserved end residues are part of each CDR3. Each record gives: clone size, J gene, D gene, V gene, CDR3 length, CDR3 DNA, CDR3 protein. D genes are given only for firm matches. Part of the rows lack a size; the others show once, few, many or a class for expanded clones.

abundance: once; j_gene: TRBJ2-3; d_gene: -; v_gene: TRBV11-2; len: 13; CDR3nt: TGTGCCAGCAGTCCCCGAGGGGGAGATACGCAGTATTTT; CDR3aa: CASSPRGGDTQYF
abundance: -; j_gene: TRBJ1-2; d_gene: -; v_gene: TRBV20-1; len: 11; CDR3nt: TGCAGTGCTTGGGACCCGTATGGCTACACCTTC; CDR3aa: CSAWDPYGYTF
abundance: -; j_gene: TRBJ2-3; d_gene: -; v_gene: TRBV30; len: 12; CDR3nt: TGTGCCTGGGGCTCCCTAGGCTCAGCGCAGTATTTT; CDR3aa: CAWGSLGSAQYF
abundance: -; j_gene: TRBJ2-7; d_gene: TRBD1; v_gene: TRBV2; len: 16; CDR3nt: TGTGCCAGCAGCAACCCTGGGACAGGGAATAATTACGAGCAGTACTTC; CDR3aa: CASSNPGTGNNYEQYF
abundance: -; j_gene: TRBJ2-7; d_gene: TRBD2; v_gene: TRBV27; len: 15; CDR3nt: TGTGCCAGCAGTGCGACGACTAGCGGGATGGGTGAGCAGTACTTC; CDR3aa: CASSATTSGMGEQYF
abundance: -; j_gene: TRBJ1-2; d_gene: TRBD1; v_gene: TRBV6-6; len: 13; CDR3nt: TGTGCCAGCAGTTCAGGGGGGGATTATGGCTACACCTTC; CDR3aa: CASSSGGDYGYTF
abundance: -; j_gene: TRBJ2-1; d_gene: -; v_gene: TRBV7-6; len: 14; CDR3nt: TGTGCCAGCAGCTTCCGTGATGCCTACAATGAGCAGTTCTTC; CDR3aa: CASSFRDAYNEQFF
abundance: -; j_gene: TRBJ1-4; d_gene: -; v_gene: TRBV5-1; len: 15; CDR3nt: TGCGCCAGCAGTTCTGCCGGACAAACTAATGAAAAACTGTTTTTT; CDR3aa: CASSSAGQTNEKLFF
abundance: -; j_gene: TRBJ2-3; d_gene: -; v_gene: TRBV5-4; len: 14; CDR3nt: TGTGCCAGCAGCTCCAAGGGGAGCACAGATACGCAGTATTTT; CDR3aa: CASSSKGSTDTQYF
abundance: -; j_gene: TRBJ1-4; d_gene: -; v_gene: TRBV6-5; len: 16; CDR3nt: TGTGCCAGCAGTTACTCGACGCCAGCCAAATATGAAAAACTGTTTTTT; CDR3aa: CASSYSTPAKYEKLFF
abundance: -; j_gene: TRBJ2-7; d_gene: TRBD2; v_gene: TRBV7-6; len: 16; CDR3nt: TGTGCCAGCAGCTCCTTCCCGGGTAGCGGGAGCAGAGAGCAGTACTTC; CDR3aa: CASSSFPGSGSREQYF
abundance: -; j_gene: TRBJ2-5; d_gene: -; v_gene: TRBV2; len: 14; CDR3nt: TGTGCCAGCAGTCTGGGGGTTCTTGAAGAGACCCAGTACTTC; CDR3aa: CASSLGVLEETQYF
abundance: -; j_gene: TRBJ2-7; d_gene: -; v_gene: TRBV6-1; len: 15; CDR3nt: TGTGCCAGCAGTGCCCCCTCGCGGTCCGACTACGAGCAGTACTTC; CDR3aa: CASSAPSRSDYEQYF
abundance: -; j_gene: TRBJ2-5; d_gene: -; v_gene: TRBV28; len: 16; CDR3nt: TGTGCCAGCAGTTTATCCCAAACGGGTTTTCGGGAGACCCAGTACTTC; CDR3aa: CASSLSQTGFRETQYF
abundance: -; j_gene: TRBJ1-2; d_gene: -; v_gene: TRBV28; len: 12; CDR3nt: TGTGCCAGCAGTCTGTCCCAGAGGGGCTACACCTTC; CDR3aa: CASSLSQRGYTF
abundance: -; j_gene: TRBJ1-2; d_gene: TRBD1; v_gene: TRBV4-1; len: 15; CDR3nt: TGCGCCAGCAGCCCTCAGGGGGCGTCTTTATGGGGCTACACCTTC; CDR3aa: CASSPQGASLWGYTF
abundance: -; j_gene: TRBJ2-1; d_gene: -; v_gene: TRBV6-4; len: 13; CDR3nt: TGTGCCAGCAGAGATCAGGGGTTCAATGAGCAGTTCTTC; CDR3aa: CASRDQGFNEQFF
abundance: -; j_gene: TRBJ1-3; d_gene: -; v_gene: TRBV18; len: 13; CDR3nt: TGTGCCAGCTCACCGGGCTATACCGACACCATATATTTT; CDR3aa: CASSPGYTDTIYF
abundance: few; j_gene: TRBJ1-1; d_gene: -; v_gene: TRBV5-4; len: 13; CDR3nt: TGTGCCAGCAGCCTCTCTAGGGGGTCTGAAGCTTTCTTT; CDR3aa: CASSLSRGSEAFF
abundance: -; j_gene: TRBJ1-1; d_gene: -; v_gene: TRBV28; len: 14; CDR3nt: TGTGCCAGCAGTTTATGGAGGGCGAACACTGAAGCTTTCTTT; CDR3aa: CASSLWRANTEAFF
abundance: -; j_gene: TRBJ2-1; d_gene: TRBD2; v_gene: TRBV2; len: 14; CDR3nt: TGTGCCAGCAGTGTAGCGGGAGGCCGCAATGAGCAGTTCTTC; CDR3aa: CASSVAGGRNEQFF
abundance: -; j_gene: TRBJ1-2; d_gene: -; v_gene: TRBV6-6; len: 12; CDR3nt: TGTGCCAGCAGTTACTCGGAGGGGGGCTACACCTTC; CDR3aa: CASSYSEGGYTF
abundance: -; j_gene: TRBJ1-5; d_gene: -; v_gene: TRBV30; len: 14; CDR3nt: TGTGCCTGGAGTCTTTGGGGCGCCGAACAGCCCCAGCATTTT; CDR3aa: CAWSLWGAEQPQHF
abundance: -; j_gene: TRBJ2-7; d_gene: -; v_gene: TRBV15; len: 14; CDR3nt: TGTGCCACCAGCAGTGCTCAGGGACAAAGCAACCAGTACTTC; CDR3aa: CATSSAQGQSNQYF
abundance: -; j_gene: TRBJ1-6; d_gene: -; v_gene: TRBV2; len: 16; CDR3nt: TGTGCCAGCAGCGGACGGGGCAGGGGCGCGAATTCACCCCTCCACTTT; CDR3aa: CASSGRGRGANSPLHF
abundance: medium-sized; j_gene: TRBJ1-5; d_gene: -; v_gene: TRBV2; len: 16; CDR3nt: TGTGCCAGCAGTGGAAACTTTGCAGGGAGCAATCAGCCCCAGCATTTT; CDR3aa: CASSGNFAGSNQPQHF
abundance: once; j_gene: TRBJ1-2; d_gene: -; v_gene: TRBV7-2; len: 15; CDR3nt: TGTGCCAGCAGCCCCGGGACGGCGGTTCTCTATGGCTACACCTTC; CDR3aa: CASSPGTAVLYGYTF
abundance: -; j_gene: TRBJ2-1; d_gene: -; v_gene: TRBV28; len: 13; CDR3nt: TGTGCCAGCAGTTCCCCAGCCTTGGGTGAGCAGTTCTTC; CDR3aa: CASSSPALGEQFF
abundance: -; j_gene: TRBJ2-7; d_gene: -; v_gene: TRBV18; len: 12; CDR3nt: TGTGCCAGCTCTGAAGTTGGGGAGAAGAAGTACTTC; CDR3aa: CASSEVGEKKYF
abundance: -; j_gene: TRBJ1-2; d_gene: -; v_gene: TRBV19; len: 16; CDR3nt: TGTGCCAGTAGTATCGCCGGGGGCCCTCATAACTATGGCTACACCTTC; CDR3aa: CASSIAGGPHNYGYTF
abundance: -; j_gene: TRBJ2-7; d_gene: -; v_gene: TRBV28; len: 12; CDR3nt: TGTGCCAGCAGCCTACGGGTAGGCGAGCAGTACTTC; CDR3aa: CASSLRVGEQYF